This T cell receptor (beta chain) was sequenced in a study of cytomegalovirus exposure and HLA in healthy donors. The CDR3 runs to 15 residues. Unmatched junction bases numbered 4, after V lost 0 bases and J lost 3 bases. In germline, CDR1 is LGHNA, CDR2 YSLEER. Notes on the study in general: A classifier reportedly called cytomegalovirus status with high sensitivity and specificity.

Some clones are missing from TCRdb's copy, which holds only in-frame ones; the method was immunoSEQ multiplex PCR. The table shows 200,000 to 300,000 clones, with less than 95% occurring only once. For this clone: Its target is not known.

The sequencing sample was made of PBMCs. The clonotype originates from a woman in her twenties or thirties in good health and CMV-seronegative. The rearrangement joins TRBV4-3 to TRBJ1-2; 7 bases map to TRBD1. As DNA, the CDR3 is TGCGCCAGCAGCCAAGATGGCAGGGGGTACTATGGCTACACCTTC. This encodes CASSQDGRGYYGYTF.